These T cell receptor beta chains were read from a single sample in a study of blood T cells in healthy people across ages. TCRdb re-called the 5' RACE reads with MiXCR, one entry per CDR3 protein. The sample records approximately 1.5 million distinct CDR3 sequences, about 45% being singletons. The sequenced sample was blood. The receptor source for this set is a woman aged 18-29 years in good health. Both conserved end residues are part of each CDR3. The D gene is left open where the match is weak. Size tells how often a clone was seen (once, few, many) or the class of an expanded clone, and some rows leave it out.

length: 18
V: TRBV4-3
D: TRBD2
size: NA
J: TRBJ2-1
CDR3: CASSQDRWRGAQYNEQFF
DNA: TGCGCCAGCAGCCAAGATCGTTGGCGGGGGGCGCAATACAATGAGCAGTTCTTC

length: 17
V: TRBV7-2
D: TRBD2
size: few
J: TRBJ2-3
CDR3: CASSLTRTSGGTDTQYF
DNA: TGTGCCAGCAGCTTAACCCGGACTAGCGGGGGCACAGATACGCAGTATTTT

length: 14
V: TRBV20-1
D: TRBD1
size: NA
J: TRBJ2-1
CDR3: CSARARTGYNEQFF
DNA: TGCAGTGCTAGAGCGAGGACAGGTTACAATGAGCAGTTCTTC

length: 13
V: TRBV20-1
D: NA
size: few
J: TRBJ1-2
CDR3: CSARVDRFDGYTF
DNA: TGCAGTGCTAGAGTCGACAGGTTCGATGGCTACACCTTC

length: 15
V: TRBV4-1
D: NA
size: NA
J: TRBJ2-5
CDR3: CASSQVGGTGEAQYF
DNA: TGCGCCAGCAGCCAAGTTGGAGGGACGGGCGAGGCCCAGTACTTC

length: 14
V: TRBV11-3
D: NA
size: NA
J: TRBJ2-3
CDR3: CASSQSRKADTQYF
DNA: TGTGCCAGCAGCCAGAGCCGGAAGGCAGATACGCAGTATTTT

length: 14
V: TRBV6-5
D: TRBD1
size: NA
J: TRBJ2-7
CDR3: CASSSGQDIYEQYF
DNA: TGTGCCAGCAGCTCCGGACAGGACATTTACGAGCAGTACTTC

length: 15
V: TRBV2
D: NA
size: NA
J: TRBJ2-4
CDR3: CASSEGMLLENIQYF
DNA: TGTGCCAGCAGTGAAGGGATGTTGCTAGAAAACATTCAGTACTTC

length: 16
V: TRBV7-9
D: NA
size: NA
J: TRBJ2-3
CDR3: CASSLALGQPTDTQYF
DNA: TGTGCCAGCAGCTTAGCTCTAGGGCAGCCCACAGATACGCAGTATTTT

length: 17
V: TRBV11-2
D: TRBD1
size: NA
J: TRBJ2-2
CDR3: CASSSPIRDRVTGELFF
DNA: TGTGCCAGCAGCTCGCCTATCCGGGACAGGGTGACCGGGGAGCTGTTTTTT

length: 12
V: TRBV20-1
D: TRBD2
size: NA
J: TRBJ2-1
CDR3: CSARLAGHEQFF
DNA: TGCAGTGCTAGACTAGCGGGGCATGAGCAGTTCTTC